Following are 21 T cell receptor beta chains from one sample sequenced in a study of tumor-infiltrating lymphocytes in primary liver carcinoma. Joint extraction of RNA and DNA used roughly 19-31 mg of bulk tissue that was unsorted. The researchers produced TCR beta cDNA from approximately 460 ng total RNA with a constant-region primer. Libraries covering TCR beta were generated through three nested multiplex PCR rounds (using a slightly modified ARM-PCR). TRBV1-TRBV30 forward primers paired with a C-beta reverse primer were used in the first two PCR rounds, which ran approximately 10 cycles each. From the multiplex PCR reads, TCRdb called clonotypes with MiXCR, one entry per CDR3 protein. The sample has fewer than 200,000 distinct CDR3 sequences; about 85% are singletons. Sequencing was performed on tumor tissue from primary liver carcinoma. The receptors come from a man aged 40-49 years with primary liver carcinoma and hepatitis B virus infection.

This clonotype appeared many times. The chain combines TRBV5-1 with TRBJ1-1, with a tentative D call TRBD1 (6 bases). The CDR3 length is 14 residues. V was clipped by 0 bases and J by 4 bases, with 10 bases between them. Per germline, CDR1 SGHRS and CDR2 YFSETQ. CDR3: CASSLVGGGTEAFF. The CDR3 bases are TGCGCCAGCAGCTTGGTGGGAGGGGGCACTGAAGCTTTCTTT.

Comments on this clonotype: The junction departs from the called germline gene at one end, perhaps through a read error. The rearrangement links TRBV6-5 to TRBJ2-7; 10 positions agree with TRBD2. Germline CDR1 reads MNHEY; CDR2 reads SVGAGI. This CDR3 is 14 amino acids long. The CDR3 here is CASSYSAGGGEQCF. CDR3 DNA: TGTGCCAGCAGTTATTCAGCGGGAGGGGGCGAGCAGTGCTTC.

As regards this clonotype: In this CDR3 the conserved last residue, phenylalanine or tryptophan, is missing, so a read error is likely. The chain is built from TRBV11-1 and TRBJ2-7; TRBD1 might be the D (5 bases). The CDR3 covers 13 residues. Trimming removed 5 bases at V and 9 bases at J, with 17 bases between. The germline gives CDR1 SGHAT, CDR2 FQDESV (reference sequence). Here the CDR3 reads CASSLGLVMGQYL. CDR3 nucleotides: TGTGCCAGCAGCCTGGGGCTAGTAATGGGGCAGTACCTC.

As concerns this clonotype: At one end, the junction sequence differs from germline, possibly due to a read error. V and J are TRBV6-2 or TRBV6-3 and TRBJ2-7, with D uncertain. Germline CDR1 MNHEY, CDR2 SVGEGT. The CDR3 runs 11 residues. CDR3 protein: CAGWVGYEQYF. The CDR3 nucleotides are TGTGCCGGCTGGGTGGGCTACGAACAGTATTTC.

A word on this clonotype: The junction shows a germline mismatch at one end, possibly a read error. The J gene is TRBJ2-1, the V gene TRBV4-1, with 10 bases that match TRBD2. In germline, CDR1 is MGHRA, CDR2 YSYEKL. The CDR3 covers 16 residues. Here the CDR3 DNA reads TGCGCCAGCGGCCAACTCGGGACTAGCGAGTACAATGAGCTGTTCTTC. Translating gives CASGQLGTSEYNELFF.

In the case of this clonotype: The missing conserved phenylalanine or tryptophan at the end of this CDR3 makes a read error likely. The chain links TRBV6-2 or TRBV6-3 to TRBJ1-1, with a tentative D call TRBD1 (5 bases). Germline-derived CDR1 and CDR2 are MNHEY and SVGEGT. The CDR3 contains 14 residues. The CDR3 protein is CASSWTRGNTEAFI. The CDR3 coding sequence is TGTGCCAGTAGTTGGACAAGGGGCAACACTGAAGCTTTCATT.

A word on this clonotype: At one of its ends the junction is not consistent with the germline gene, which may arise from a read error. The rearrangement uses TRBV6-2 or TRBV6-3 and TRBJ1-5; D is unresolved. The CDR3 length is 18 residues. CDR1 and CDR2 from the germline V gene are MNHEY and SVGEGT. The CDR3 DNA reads TGTGCCAGCAGTTTAGGAGGGTTCCGGGCTCATAGCAATCAGCACCAGCATTTT. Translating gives CASSLGGFRAHSNQHQHF.

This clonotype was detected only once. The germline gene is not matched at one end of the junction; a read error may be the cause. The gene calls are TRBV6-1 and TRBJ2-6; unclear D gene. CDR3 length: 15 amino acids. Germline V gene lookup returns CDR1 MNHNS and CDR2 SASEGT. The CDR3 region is CASGESPSGVNVLTF. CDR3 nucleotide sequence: TGTGCCAGCGGTGAGTCCCCCTCTGGGGTCAACGTCCTGACTTTC.

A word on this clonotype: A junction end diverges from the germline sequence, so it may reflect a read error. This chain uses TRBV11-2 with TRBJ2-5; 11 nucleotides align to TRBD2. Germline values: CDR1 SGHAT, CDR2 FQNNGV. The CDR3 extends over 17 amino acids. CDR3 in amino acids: CASSPRPLAGDGDKQLF. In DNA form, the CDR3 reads TGTGCCAGCAGCCCACGACCACTAGCGGGAGATGGTGATAAGCAGTTATTC.

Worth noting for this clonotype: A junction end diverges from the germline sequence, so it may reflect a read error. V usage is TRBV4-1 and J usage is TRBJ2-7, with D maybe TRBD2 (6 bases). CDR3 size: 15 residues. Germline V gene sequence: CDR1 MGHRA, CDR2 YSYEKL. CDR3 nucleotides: TGCGCCAACAGCGAAGATAAGGCACTAGCCATGGCGCAGTACTTC. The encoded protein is CANSEDKALAMAQYF.

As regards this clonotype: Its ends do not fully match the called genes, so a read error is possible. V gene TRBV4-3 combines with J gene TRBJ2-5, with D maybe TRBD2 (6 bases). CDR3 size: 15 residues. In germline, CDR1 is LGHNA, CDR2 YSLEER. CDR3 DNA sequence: TGCGCCAGCAACCAAGAGGGACTGCCGTCTGAGAACCAGTACTTC. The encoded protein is CASNQEGLPSENQYF.

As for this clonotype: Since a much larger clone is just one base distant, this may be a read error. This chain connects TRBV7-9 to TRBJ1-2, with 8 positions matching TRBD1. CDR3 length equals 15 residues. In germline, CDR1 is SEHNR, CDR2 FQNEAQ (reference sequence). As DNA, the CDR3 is TGTGCCAGCAGCTTAGGCCCAGGGGGCGCCTATGACTACACCTTC. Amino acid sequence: CASSLGPGGAYDYTF.

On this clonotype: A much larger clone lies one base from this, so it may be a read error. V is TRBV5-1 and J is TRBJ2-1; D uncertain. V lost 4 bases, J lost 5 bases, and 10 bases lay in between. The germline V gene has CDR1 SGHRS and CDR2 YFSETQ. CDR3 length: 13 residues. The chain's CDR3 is CASSTLKDNEQFF. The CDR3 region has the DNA TGCGCCAGCAGCACATTAAAGGACAATGAGCAGTTCTTC.

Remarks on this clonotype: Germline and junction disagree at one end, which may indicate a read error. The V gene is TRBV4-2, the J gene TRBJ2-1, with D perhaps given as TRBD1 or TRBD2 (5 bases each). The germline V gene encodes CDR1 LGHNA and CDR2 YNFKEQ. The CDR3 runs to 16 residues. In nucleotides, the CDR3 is TGTGCCAGCAGCCCGGACCTAGTGGGACCCTACAATAAGCAGTTCTTC. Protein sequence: CASSPDLVGPYNKQFF.

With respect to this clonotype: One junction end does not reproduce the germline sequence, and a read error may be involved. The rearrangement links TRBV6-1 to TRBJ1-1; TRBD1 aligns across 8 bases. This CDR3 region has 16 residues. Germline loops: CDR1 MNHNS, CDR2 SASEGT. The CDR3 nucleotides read TGTGTCAGCAGACGCATTCGGACAGGGAGGAACACTGAAGCTTTCTTT. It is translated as CVSRRIRTGRNTEAFF.

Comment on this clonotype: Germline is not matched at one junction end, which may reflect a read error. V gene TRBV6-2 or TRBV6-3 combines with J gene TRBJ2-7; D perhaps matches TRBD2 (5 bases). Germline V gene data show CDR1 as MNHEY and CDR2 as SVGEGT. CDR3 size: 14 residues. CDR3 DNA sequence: TGTACCAGCAAAAGACTACAGATGGGCTACGAGCAGTACTTC. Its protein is CTSKRLQMGYEQYF.

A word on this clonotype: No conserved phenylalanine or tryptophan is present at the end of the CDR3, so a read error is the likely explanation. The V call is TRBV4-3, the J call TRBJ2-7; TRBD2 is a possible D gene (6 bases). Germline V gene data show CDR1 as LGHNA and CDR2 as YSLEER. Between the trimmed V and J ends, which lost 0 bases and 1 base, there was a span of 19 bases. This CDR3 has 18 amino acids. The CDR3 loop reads CASSQDWAGLGGSYEQYL. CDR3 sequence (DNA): TGCGCCAGCAGCCAAGATTGGGCAGGGTTGGGGGGTTCCTACGAGCAGTACCTC.

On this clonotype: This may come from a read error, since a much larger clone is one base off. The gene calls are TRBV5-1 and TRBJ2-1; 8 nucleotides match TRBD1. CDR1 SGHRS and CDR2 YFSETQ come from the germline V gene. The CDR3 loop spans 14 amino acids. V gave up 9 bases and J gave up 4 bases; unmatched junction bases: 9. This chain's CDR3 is CANRPGTGYNEQFF. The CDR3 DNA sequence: TGCGCCAACAGGCCCGGGACAGGATACAATGAGCAGTTCTTC.

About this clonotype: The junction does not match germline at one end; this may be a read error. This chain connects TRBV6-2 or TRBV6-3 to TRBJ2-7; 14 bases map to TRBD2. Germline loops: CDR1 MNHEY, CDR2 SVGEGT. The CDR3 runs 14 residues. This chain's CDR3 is CVSRLAGGTYEQYF. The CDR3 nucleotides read TGTGTCAGCAGACTAGCGGGAGGGACATACGAGCAGTACTTC.

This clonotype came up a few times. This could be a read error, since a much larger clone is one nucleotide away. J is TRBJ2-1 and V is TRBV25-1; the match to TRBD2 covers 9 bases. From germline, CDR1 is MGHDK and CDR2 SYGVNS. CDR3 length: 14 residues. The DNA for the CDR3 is TGTACCAGTACAGCGGGAGGCTCCTACAATGAGCAGTTCTTC. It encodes CTSTAGGSYNEQFF.

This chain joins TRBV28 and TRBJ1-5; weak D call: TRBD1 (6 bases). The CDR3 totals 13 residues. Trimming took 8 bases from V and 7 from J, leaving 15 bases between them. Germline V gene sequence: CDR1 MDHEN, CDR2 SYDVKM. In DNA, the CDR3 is TGTGCCAGCGGGCGACAGGTTAAACAGCCCCAGCATTTT. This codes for CASGRQVKQPQHF.